What follows are 14 T cell receptor beta chains derived from one specimen sequenced in a study of shared clonotypes between healthy human individuals (dated by TCRdb to about 2020). The library was made by the immunoSEQ multiplex PCR assay. The clones in this table, taken by TCRdb from immuneACCESS, are in-frame only. Not every clone is retained; where verified, under half of the shortfall comes from an unresolved V gene, and the cause of the rest is unknown. The sample includes over 700,000 clones, with roughly 72% observed a single time. Approximately 1.8% of the sample rests with the top ten. Sequenced sample: memory CD4+ T cells sorted from blood. The cell subset or site label, read with the paper, signifies: CD45RA-negative fraction. Receptors originate from a woman in her twenties or thirties in good health.

This clone has only one observation. The chain couples TRBV7-9 to TRBJ1-4; no clear D gene. The CDR3 consists of 16 residues. Trimming removed 6 bases at V and 0 bases at J, with 14 bases between. Per germline, CDR1 SEHNR and CDR2 FQNEAQ (reference sequence). This CDR3 reads CASSSQRHATNEKLFF. The CDR3 region has the DNA TGTGCCAGCAGTTCACAAAGGCATGCAACTAATGAAAAACTGTTTTTT.

The chain recombines TRBV6-1 with TRBJ1-1; maybe TRBD1 (6 bases). Germline V gene sequence: CDR1 MNHNS, CDR2 SASEGT. The CDR3 sequence is 14 residues long. V dropped 4 bases and J dropped 6 bases, with 15 bases sitting between them. The CDR3: CASSAGRGFAEAFF. The CDR3 DNA follows: TGTGCCAGCAGTGCGGGCAGGGGTTTTGCTGAAGCTTTCTTT.

As regards this clone: Other DNA sequences in the sample encode the same CDR3. This sequence joins TRBV5-1 and TRBJ1-4; D uncertain. The V and J ends lost 1 base and 5 bases respectively, with 6 bases between them. Germline loops: CDR1 SGHRS, CDR2 YFSETQ. The CDR3 totals 13 residues. The CDR3 DNA is TGCGCCAGCAGCTTGTTAGGGAATGAAAAACTGTTTTTT. This sequence encodes CASSLLGNEKLFF.

The CDR3 DNA sequence: TGTGCCAGCAGCTGGACAGGGGGCTTCACAGATACGCAGTATTTT. This translates into CASSWTGGFTDTQYF. The rearrangement joins TRBV5-4 to TRBJ2-3, with 11 nucleotides matching TRBD1. Germline loops: CDR1 SGHNT, CDR2 YYREEE (reference sequence). The CDR3 extends over 15 amino acids. J gave up 2 bases and V 3 bases, and 2 bases lay outside the gene matches.

The rearrangement links TRBV11-2 to TRBJ1-4, with D possibly matching TRBD1 (5 bases). This CDR3 is 15 amino acids long. V dropped 0 bases and J dropped 7 bases, with 12 bases sitting between them. Per the germline V gene, CDR1 is SGHAT and CDR2 is FQNNGV. In DNA form, the CDR3 reads TGTGCCAGCAGCTTAGATTGGGGGGATGGTGAAAAACTGTTTTTT. This translates into CASSLDWGDGEKLFF.

The chain employs TRBV15 and TRBJ2-1; possible D gene TRBD2, 6 bases. V shed 4 bases and J shed 7 bases, with 20 bases lying between them. Germline V CDR1 and CDR2: LNHNV, YYDKDF (reference sequence). This CDR3 spans 16 amino acids. CDR3 sequence reads: CATSKRRWVADNEQFF. The CDR3 region has the DNA TGTGCCACCAGCAAAAGGAGGTGGGTAGCGGATAATGAGCAGTTCTTC.

The genes are TRBV15 and TRBJ2-6, with a tentative D call TRBD2 (6 bases). There are 15 residues in the CDR3. The V end was cut by 8 bases, the J end by 3 bases, with 14 bases between. Germline values: CDR1 LNHNV, CDR2 YYDKDF (reference sequence). In DNA, the CDR3 is TGTGCCACCGGAGGGGAGAGGGGTGGGGCCAACGTCCTGACTTTC. Amino acids: CATGGERGGANVLTF.

This clone was seen a few times. The chain links TRBV4-1 to TRBJ2-2; D perhaps matches TRBD2 (6 bases). The CDR3 is 13 residues long. V gave up 4 bases and J gave up 3 bases, with 6 bases separating them. Germline loops: CDR1 MGHRA, CDR2 YSYEKL. For the CDR3, the DNA is TGCGCCAGCAGCCGCGGGGACACCGGGGAGCTGTTTTTT. Translating gives CASSRGDTGELFF.

The CDR3 is CASSYGLGTEAFF. DNA of the CDR3: TGTGCCAGCAGCTACGGGCTCGGTACTGAAGCTTTCTTT. The chain employs TRBV11-2 and TRBJ1-1; D not resolved. Germline V gene lookup returns CDR1 SGHAT and CDR2 FQNNGV. The CDR3 is 13 residues long. Between the trimmed V and J ends, which lost 4 bases and 5 bases, there was a span of 11 bases.

For this clone: The same CDR3 is also encoded by other DNA sequences in this sample. The chain uses TRBV19 and TRBJ2-5; D remains unclear. Germline V gene lookup returns CDR1 LNHDA and CDR2 SQIVND (reference sequence). The CDR3 has 11 amino acids. Trimming removed 4 bases from V and 2 bases from J, with 2 bases in between. CDR3 amino acids: CASSRQETQYF. The CDR3 DNA sequence: TGTGCCAGTAGTAGGCAAGAGACCCAGTACTTC. The whole variable domain, filled in from reference TRBV19 and TRBJ2-5, reads DGGITQSPKYLFRKEGQNVTLSCEQNLNHDAMYWYRQDPGQGLRLIYYSQIVNDFQKGDIAEGYSVSREKKESFPLTVTSAQKNPTAFYLCASSRQETQYFGPGTRLLVL.

The rearrangement links TRBV5-5 to TRBJ1-2; no definite D call. V dropped 0 bases and J dropped 5 bases, with 11 bases sitting between them. Germline V gene sequence: CDR1 SGHKS, CDR2 YYEKEE (reference sequence). CDR3 length: 14 amino acids. The CDR3 here is CASSLALFIYGYTF. The CDR3 DNA reads as TGTGCCAGCAGCTTGGCCCTCTTTATATATGGCTACACCTTC.

The chain couples TRBV5-1 to TRBJ2-3; 12 bases match TRBD2. This CDR3 has 20 amino acids. J gave up 2 bases and V 0 bases, and 13 bases lay outside the gene matches. Germline V gene sequence: CDR1 SGHRS, CDR2 YFSETQ. The CDR3 DNA sequence: TGCGCCAGCAGCTTGGGTCTAGCGGGAGGGCGAGGGACGCTCACAGATACGCAGTATTTT. It specifies CASSLGLAGGRGTLTDTQYF.

This chain connects TRBV6-5 to TRBJ2-1; D is perhaps TRBD1 (7 bases). CDR1 and CDR2 from the germline V gene are MNHEY and SVGAGI. The CDR3 runs 15 residues. Trimming removed 3 bases at V and 4 bases at J, with 13 bases between. CDR3 sequence: CASSYAGQKYNEQFF. CDR3 bases: TGTGCCAGCAGTTATGCGGGACAGAAGTACAATGAGCAGTTCTTC.

The count of this clone is one. The V call is TRBV6-5, the J call TRBJ2-2; the D is unclear. This CDR3 region has 12 residues. Per germline, CDR1 MNHEY and CDR2 SVGAGI. The V end lost 4 bases, the J end lost 8 bases, and 8 bases lay between the germline ends. CDR3 DNA sequence: TGTGCCAGCAGTTCCCTCCCTGGGGAGCTGTTTTTT. This encodes CASSSLPGELFF.